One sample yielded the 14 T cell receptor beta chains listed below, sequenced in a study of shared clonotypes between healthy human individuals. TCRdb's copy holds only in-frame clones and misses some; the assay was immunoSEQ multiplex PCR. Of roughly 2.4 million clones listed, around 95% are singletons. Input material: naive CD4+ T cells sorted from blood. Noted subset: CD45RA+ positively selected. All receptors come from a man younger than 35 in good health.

The CDR3 protein is CASSQDDLNYGYTF. The CDR3 coding sequence is TGCGCCAGCAGCCAAGATGACCTAAACTATGGCTACACCTTC. The J gene is TRBJ1-2, the V gene TRBV4-1, with D unresolved. The CDR3 spans 14 residues. The germline V gene encodes CDR1 MGHRA and CDR2 YSYEKL. V lost 0 bases and J 2 bases, leaving 7 bases between the germline ends.

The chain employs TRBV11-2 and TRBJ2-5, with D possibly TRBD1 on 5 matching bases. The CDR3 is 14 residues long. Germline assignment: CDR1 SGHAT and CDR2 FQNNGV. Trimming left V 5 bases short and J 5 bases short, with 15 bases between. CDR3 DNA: TGTGCCAGCAGCGGCCGTAGGGGTAGGGAGACCCAGTACTTC. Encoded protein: CASSGRRGRETQYF.

The CDR3 DNA reads as TGTGCCAGCAGTGAAGCGGTCGGGATTCTGTCACCCCTCCACTTT. Translating it yields CASSEAVGILSPLHF. The chain employs TRBV6-1 and TRBJ1-6, with D hard to call. The germline CDR1 and CDR2 sequences are MNHNS and SASEGT. Trimming removed 0 bases at V and 10 bases at J, with 13 bases between. This CDR3 is 15 amino acids long.

CDR3 bases: TGCGCCAGCAGCCAAGACTCCCCCCGGTGGCCTCACGGGGAGCTGTTTTTT. It yields the protein CASSQDSPRWPHGELFF. The rearrangement joins TRBV4-3 to TRBJ2-2; no clear D. Germline CDR1 is LGHNA and CDR2 is YSLEER. The CDR3 runs to 17 residues. Trimming stripped 0 bases from V and 7 bases from J, with 18 bases between.

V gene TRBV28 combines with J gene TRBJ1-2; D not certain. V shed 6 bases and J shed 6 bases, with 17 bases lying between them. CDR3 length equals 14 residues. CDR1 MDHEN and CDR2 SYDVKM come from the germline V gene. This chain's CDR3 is CASRPPGGRNGYTF. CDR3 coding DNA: TGTGCCAGCAGGCCACCCGGAGGGAGGAATGGCTACACCTTC.

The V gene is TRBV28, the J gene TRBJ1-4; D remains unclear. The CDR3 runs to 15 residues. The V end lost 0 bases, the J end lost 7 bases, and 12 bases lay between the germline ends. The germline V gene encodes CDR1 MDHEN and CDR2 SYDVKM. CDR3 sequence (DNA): TGTGCCAGCAGTTTATGGAGGTCTACGGGTGAAAAACTGTTTTTT. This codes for CASSLWRSTGEKLFF. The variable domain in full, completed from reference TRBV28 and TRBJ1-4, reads DVKVTQSSRYLVKRTGEKVFLECVQDMDHENMFWYRQDPGLGLRLIYFSYDVKMKEKGDIPEGYSVSREKKERFSLILESASTNQTSMYLCASSLWRSTGEKLFFGSGTQLSVL.

The CDR3 spells CAWSTLGLRTGELFF. The CDR3 coding sequence is TGTGCCTGGAGTACGCTGGGGCTGCGCACCGGGGAGCTGTTTTTT. The chain links TRBV30 to TRBJ2-2; possible D gene TRBD1, 5 bases. Trimming cost V 2 bases and J 4 bases, with 14 bases left between them. The CDR3 has 15 amino acids. Per germline, CDR1 GTSNPN and CDR2 SVGIG (reference sequence).

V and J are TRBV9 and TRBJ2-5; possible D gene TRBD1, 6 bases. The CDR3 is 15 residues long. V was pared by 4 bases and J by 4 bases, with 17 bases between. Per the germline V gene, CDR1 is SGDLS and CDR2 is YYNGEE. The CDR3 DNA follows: TGTGCCAGCAGCCATCTGGTGGAACAGGGAGAGACCCAGTACTTC. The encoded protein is CASSHLVEQGETQYF.

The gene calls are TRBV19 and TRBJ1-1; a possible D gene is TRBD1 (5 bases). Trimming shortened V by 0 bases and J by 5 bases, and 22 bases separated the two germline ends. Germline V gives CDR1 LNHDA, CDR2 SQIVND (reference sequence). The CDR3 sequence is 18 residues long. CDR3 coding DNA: TGTGCCAGTAGTATAGATCGGCAGGGAGGTGGCTATTTAACTGAAGCTTTCTTT. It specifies CASSIDRQGGGYLTEAFF.

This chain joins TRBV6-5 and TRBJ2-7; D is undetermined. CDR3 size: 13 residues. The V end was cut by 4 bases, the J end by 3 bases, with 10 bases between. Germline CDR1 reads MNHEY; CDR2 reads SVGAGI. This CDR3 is CASSSLGIYEQYF. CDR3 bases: TGTGCCAGCAGTTCTTTGGGAATCTACGAGCAGTACTTC.

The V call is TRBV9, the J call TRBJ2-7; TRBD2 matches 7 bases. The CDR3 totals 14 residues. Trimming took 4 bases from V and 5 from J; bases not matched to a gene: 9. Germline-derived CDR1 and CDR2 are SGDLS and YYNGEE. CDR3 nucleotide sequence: TGTGCCAGCAGCCGAGGGGAGGGCCGAGACGAGCAGTACTTC. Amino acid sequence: CASSRGEGRDEQYF.

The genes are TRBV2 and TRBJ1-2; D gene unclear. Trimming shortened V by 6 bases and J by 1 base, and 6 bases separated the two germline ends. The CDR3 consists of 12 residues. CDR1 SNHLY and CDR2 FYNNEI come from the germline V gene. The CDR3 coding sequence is TGTGCCAGCAGCGCGGATAACTATGGCTACACCTTC. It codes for CASSADNYGYTF. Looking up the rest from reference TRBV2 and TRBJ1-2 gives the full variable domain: EPEVTQTPSHQVTQMGQEVILRCVPISNHLYFYWYRQILGQKVEFLVSFYNNEISEKSEIFDDQFSVERPDGSNFTLKIRSTKLEDSAMYFCASSADNYGYTFGSGTRLTVV.

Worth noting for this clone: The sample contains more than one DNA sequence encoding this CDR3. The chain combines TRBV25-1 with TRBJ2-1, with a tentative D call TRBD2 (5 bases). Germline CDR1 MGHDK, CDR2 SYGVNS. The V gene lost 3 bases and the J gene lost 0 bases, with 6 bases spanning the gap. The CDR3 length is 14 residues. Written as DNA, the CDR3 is TGTGCCAGCAGTGAGGGGAGCTCCTACAATGAGCAGTTCTTC. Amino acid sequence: CASSEGSSYNEQFF. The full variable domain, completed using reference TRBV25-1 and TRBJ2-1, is EADIYQTPRYLVIGTGKKITLECSQTMGHDKMYWYQQDPGMELHLIHYSYGVNSTEKGDLSSESTVSRIRTEHFPLTLESARPSHTSQYLCASSEGSSYNEQFFGPGTRLTVL.

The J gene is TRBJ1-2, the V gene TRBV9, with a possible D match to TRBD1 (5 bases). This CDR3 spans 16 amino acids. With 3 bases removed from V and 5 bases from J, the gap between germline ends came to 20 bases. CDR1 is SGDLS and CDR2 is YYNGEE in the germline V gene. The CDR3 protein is CASSESGGRARYGYTF. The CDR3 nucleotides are TGTGCCAGCAGCGAGAGTGGAGGCAGGGCCAGGTATGGCTACACCTTC.